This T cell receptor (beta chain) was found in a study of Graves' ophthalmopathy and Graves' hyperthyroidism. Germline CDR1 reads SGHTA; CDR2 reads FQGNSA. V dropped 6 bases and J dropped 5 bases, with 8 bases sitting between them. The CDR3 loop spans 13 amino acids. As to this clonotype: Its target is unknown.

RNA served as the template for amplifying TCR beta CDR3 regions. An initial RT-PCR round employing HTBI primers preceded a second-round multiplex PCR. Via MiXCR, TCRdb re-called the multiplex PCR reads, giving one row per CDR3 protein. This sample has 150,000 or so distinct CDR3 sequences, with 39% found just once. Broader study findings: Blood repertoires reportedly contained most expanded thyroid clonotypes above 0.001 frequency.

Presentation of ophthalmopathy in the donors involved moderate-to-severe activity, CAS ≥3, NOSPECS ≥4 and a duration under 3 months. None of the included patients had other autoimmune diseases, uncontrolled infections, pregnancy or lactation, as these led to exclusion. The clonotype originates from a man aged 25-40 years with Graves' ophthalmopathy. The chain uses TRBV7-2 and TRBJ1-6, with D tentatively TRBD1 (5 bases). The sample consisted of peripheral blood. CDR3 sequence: CASRPGNNSPLHF. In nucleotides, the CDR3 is TGTGCCAGCAGACCAGGGAATAATTCACCCCTCCACTTT.